A single sample is the source of the 19 T cell receptor beta chains below, sequenced in a study of CD8 T cells in Susac syndrome. Random-hexamer reverse transcription was applied to about 0.5 to 1 ug RNA. TCRdb re-analysed the immunoSEQ multiplex PCR reads in MiXCR, keeping a single row per CDR3 protein. Of 180,000 or so distinct CDR3 sequences listed, around 94% were seen once; the top ten hold over 0.12%. Sequenced sample: CD4+ T cells from PBMCs. These receptors all come from a human donor in good health.

This chain links TRBV7-9 with TRBJ2-3, with 7 bases lining up with TRBD1. Germline-derived CDR1 and CDR2 are SEHNR and FQNEAQ (reference sequence). V was clipped by 4 bases and J by 1 base; unmatched bases: 14. The CDR3 length is 18 residues. This CDR3 is CASSSRISTGQGTDTQYF. The CDR3 region has the DNA TGTGCCAGCAGCTCCCGTATATCGACAGGGCAGGGCACAGATACGCAGTATTTT.

The chain has TRBV4-3 and TRBJ2-3, with D perhaps assigned TRBD1 or TRBD2 (5 bases each). This CDR3 is 17 amino acids long. The germline V gene encodes CDR1 LGHNA and CDR2 YSLEER. V shed 1 base and J shed 1 base, with 15 bases lying between them. The CDR3, as DNA: TGCGCCAGCAGCCAAGTTGGGCCGGGGCAGGGCACAGATACGCAGTATTTT. Protein sequence: CASSQVGPGQGTDTQYF.

V usage is TRBV15 and J usage is TRBJ2-7; perhaps TRBD2 as D (5 bases). CDR3 length equals 14 residues. V lost 4 bases, J lost 2 bases, and 12 bases lay in between. Germline-derived CDR1 and CDR2 are LNHNV and YYDKDF (reference sequence). The CDR3 DNA sequence: TGTGCCACCAGCACGGCAGCGAGGGCCTACGAGCAGTACTTC. Residues: CATSTAARAYEQYF.

The chain employs TRBV20-1 and TRBJ2-1; D gene unclear. Germline lookup yields CDR1 DFQATT and CDR2 SNEGSKA (reference sequence). The ends were cut back, 5 bases at V and 9 bases at J, with 17 bases in the middle. The CDR3 loop spans 13 amino acids. CDR3 loop: CSAAPQLTGEQFF. CDR3 coding DNA: TGCAGTGCTGCCCCTCAATTGACGGGTGAGCAGTTCTTC.

V gene TRBV6-6 combines with J gene TRBJ2-7, with D tentatively TRBD1 (5 bases). V lost 6 bases and J 3 bases, leaving 9 bases between the germline ends. In germline, CDR1 is MNHNY, CDR2 SVGAGI (reference sequence). This CDR3 region has 12 residues. CDR3 bases: TGTGCCAGCAGCAGGACAATCTACGAGCAGTACTTC. It codes for CASSRTIYEQYF.

V is TRBV9 and J is TRBJ2-3; 10 nucleotides line up with TRBD2. The CDR3 runs to 15 residues. The junction had 4 bases not matched to a gene; V was cut back by 1 base and J by 5 bases. The germline gives CDR1 SGDLS, CDR2 YYNGEE. CDR3 sequence: CASSVLAGGLDTQYF. The CDR3 nucleotides are TGTGCCAGCAGCGTATTAGCGGGGGGCTTAGATACGCAGTATTTT.

The genes are TRBV20-1 and TRBJ2-5, with 8 bases that match TRBD2. The CDR3 extends over 16 amino acids. Trimming removed 0 bases from V and 0 bases from J; junction bases left unmatched: 6. CDR1 and CDR2 (germline): DFQATT, SNEGSKA (reference sequence). The CDR3 sequence is CSARDRQREHQETQYF. The CDR3 DNA reads as TGCAGTGCTAGAGATCGACAGCGGGAGCACCAAGAGACCCAGTACTTC.

The V and J genes are TRBV5-4 and TRBJ2-5, with D maybe TRBD1 (6 bases). This CDR3 comprises 15 residues. V was clipped by 6 bases and J by 1 base, with 16 bases between them. The germline gives CDR1 SGHNT, CDR2 YYREEE (reference sequence). CDR3 region: CASTPGRGFQETQYF. In DNA form, the CDR3 reads TGTGCCAGCACCCCAGGCAGGGGATTCCAAGAGACCCAGTACTTC.

This clonotype appeared once. This chain connects TRBV13 to TRBJ2-7; a possible D gene is TRBD2 (5 bases). This CDR3 contains 13 residues. CDR1 and CDR2 (germline): PRHDT, FYEKMQ (reference sequence). V gave up 1 base and J gave up 6 bases, with 10 bases separating them. The chain's CDR3 is CASSLVGRGEQYF. In DNA, the CDR3 is TGTGCCAGCAGCTTAGTAGGACGGGGCGAGCAGTACTTC. Looking up the rest from reference TRBV13 and TRBJ2-7 gives the full variable domain: AAGVIQSPRHLIKEKRETATLKCYPIPRHDTVYWYQQGPGQDPQFLISFYEKMQSDKGSIPDRFSAQQFSDYHSELNMSSLELGDSALYFCASSLVGRGEQYFGPGTRLTVT.

The V and J genes are TRBV10-3 and TRBJ1-2; D is perhaps TRBD1 (5 bases). V lost 3 bases, J lost 6 bases, and 20 bases lay in between. Germline V gene lookup returns CDR1 ENHRY and CDR2 SYGVKD. This CDR3 is built from 16 residues. CDR3 loop: CAISDRGETSRDGYTF. The CDR3 DNA reads TGTGCCATCAGTGATAGGGGAGAAACGTCAAGGGATGGCTACACCTTC.

The chain couples TRBV15 to TRBJ1-2, with a tentative D call TRBD1 (6 bases). The CDR3 spans 13 residues. CDR1 LNHNV and CDR2 YYDKDF come from the germline V gene (reference sequence). Trimming removed 2 bases at V and 4 bases at J, with 8 bases between. The DNA of the CDR3 is TGTGCCACCAGCAGAACAGGGCGCTATGGCTACACCTTC. Translating gives CATSRTGRYGYTF. Full variable domain (missing parts from reference TRBV15 and TRBJ1-2): DAMVIQNPRYQVTQFGKPVTLSCSQTLNHNVMYWYQQKSSQAPKLLFHYYDKDFNNEADTPDNFQSRRPNTSFCFLDIRSPGLGDTAMYLCATSRTGRYGYTFGSGTRLTVV.

The chain has TRBV7-9 and TRBJ1-2, with 7 bases aligning to TRBD1. After removal of 4 bases from V and 8 bases from J, the junction contained 10 bases not matched to a gene. The CDR3 loop spans 14 amino acids. Germline V gives CDR1 SEHNR, CDR2 FQNEAQ (reference sequence). Written as DNA, the CDR3 is TGTGCCAGCAGCTCCGAGGGGGACAGCCAAGGCTACACCTTC. The encoded protein is CASSSEGDSQGYTF. Together with reference TRBV7-9 and TRBJ1-2, the CDR3 gives the full variable domain: DTGVSQNPRHKITKRGQNVTFRCDPISEHNRLYWYRQTLGQGPEFLTYFQNEAQLEKSRLLSDRFSAERPKGSFSTLEIQRTEQGDSAMYLCASSSEGDSQGYTFGSGTRLTVV.

This clonotype has only one observation. A junction end diverges from the germline sequence, so it may reflect a read error. This sequence joins TRBV5-1 and TRBJ2-7; D gene unclear. The CDR3 covers 14 residues. Germline CDR1 reads SGHRS; CDR2 reads YFSETQ. In DNA, the CDR3 is TGTACCAACAGCTTGGAAGGATCCGTGGGCGAGCAGTACTTC. Translation: CTNSLEGSVGEQYF.

The V gene is TRBV12-3 or TRBV12-4, the J gene TRBJ2-3; 15 bases line up with TRBD2. With 7 bases clipped from V and 1 base from J, the junction kept 9 bases outside the gene matches. The CDR3 runs 18 residues. The CDR3 region is CASTWGTSGGPGTDTQYF. DNA of the CDR3: TGTGCCAGCACCTGGGGGACTAGCGGGGGGCCGGGCACAGATACGCAGTATTTT.

This clonotype has a single count. This chain uses TRBV30 with TRBJ1-5; no clear D. Germline values: CDR1 GTSNPN, CDR2 SVGIG (reference sequence). V lost 3 bases, J lost 1 base, and 7 bases lay in between. This CDR3 has 13 residues. As DNA, the CDR3 is TGTGCCTGGAGCCCAGGAAGCAATCAGCCCCAGCATTTT. Protein: CAWSPGSNQPQHF.

The rearrangement links TRBV9 to TRBJ2-1, with 7 bases lining up with TRBD2. The CDR3 runs 13 residues. The ends lost 7 bases at V and 7 bases at J; junction bases unmatched: 8. Per the germline V gene, CDR1 is SGDLS and CDR2 is YYNGEE. The CDR3: CASGRAGVNEQFF. CDR3 bases: TGTGCCAGCGGCCGGGCGGGGGTAAATGAGCAGTTCTTC.

The CDR3 region has the DNA TGTGCCACCAGTGATCCGACAGGGAGTGGGGAGACCCAGTACTTC. This sequence encodes CATSDPTGSGETQYF. The chain uses TRBV24-1 and TRBJ2-5; 7 bases fit TRBD1. Germline values: CDR1 KGHDR, CDR2 SFDVKD. This CDR3 region has 15 residues. The J segment lost 5 bases and the V segment lost 3 bases, leaving 8 bases of the junction unmatched.

The chain joins TRBV7-9 to TRBJ2-7; D call uncertain. The CDR3 sequence is 14 residues long. Per the germline V gene, CDR1 is SEHNR and CDR2 is FQNEAQ (reference sequence). V lost 4 bases, J lost 3 bases, and 13 bases lay in between. The CDR3 DNA sequence: TGTGCCAGCAGCTCTAACGGAAGATTCTACGAGCAGTACTTC. Its protein product is CASSSNGRFYEQYF. Based on the CDR3 plus reference TRBV7-9 and TRBJ2-7, the full variable domain is DTGVSQNPRHKITKRGQNVTFRCDPISEHNRLYWYRQTLGQGPEFLTYFQNEAQLEKSRLLSDRFSAERPKGSFSTLEIQRTEQGDSAMYLCASSSNGRFYEQYFGPGTRLTVT.

V usage is TRBV5-6 and J usage is TRBJ1-6; possible D gene TRBD1, 6 bases. Germline V gene sequence: CDR1 SGHDT, CDR2 YYEEEE. Trimming stripped 0 bases from V and 10 bases from J, with 11 bases between. The CDR3 is 14 residues long. The CDR3 DNA is TGTGCCAGCAGCTTGGGGGGGGGCCGGTCACCCCTCCACTTT. Encoded protein: CASSLGGGRSPLHF.